The 9 T cell receptor beta chains in this list originate from one sample, sequenced in a study of T cell responses to AZD1222 COVID-19 vaccine. This table comes from immunoSEQ multiplex PCR, and its TCRdb copy is limited to in-frame clones, with some not included. Of around 150,000 clones detected, just over 90% appear once; the ten largest clones hold more than 1%. The sequences come from peripheral blood, collected 28 days after the second AZD1222 dose. All receptors come from an adult who received the AZD1222 COVID-19 vaccine.

The CDR3, as DNA: TGTGCCAGCATTTGGGACAGGGGGGACACTGAAGCTTTCTTT. Protein product: CASIWDRGDTEAFF. The rearrangement joins TRBV7-8 to TRBJ1-1; 11 positions match TRBD1. The CDR3 runs to 14 residues. Per germline, CDR1 SGHVS and CDR2 FQNEAQ. Trimming cost V 7 bases and J 3 bases; bases outside gene matches: 4.

The chain links TRBV6-5 to TRBJ1-2; possibly TRBD1 for D (5 bases). Germline CDR1 MNHEY, CDR2 SVGAGI. CDR3 length equals 12 residues. V lost 7 bases, J lost 8 bases, and 14 bases lay in between. In DNA form, the CDR3 reads TGTGCCAGCATTCTACGGGGGGAGGGCTACACCTTC. Translated, it gives CASILRGEGYTF.

The chain uses TRBV11-3 and TRBJ1-2; D remains unclear. The CDR3 runs 13 residues. CDR1 SGHNT and CDR2 YENEEA come from the germline V gene. The ends were cut back, 3 bases at V and 6 bases at J, with 11 bases in the middle. The CDR3 nucleotides read TGTGCCAGCAGCTTGGCGTCAGGACATGGCTACACCTTC. It yields the protein CASSLASGHGYTF.

The CDR3 nucleotides are TGTGCCAGCAGCCGCACCTCGAACACTGAAGCTTTCTTT. Its protein is CASSRTSNTEAFF. This chain joins TRBV7-8 and TRBJ1-1; D remains unclear. The V gene's germline CDR1 is SGHVS and CDR2 FQNEAQ. The CDR3 spans 13 residues. Deletions cut 5 bases from V and 1 base from J, with 8 bases between.

This sequence joins TRBV7-2 and TRBJ2-7; tentatively, D is TRBD1 (5 bases). The germline V gene encodes CDR1 SGHTA and CDR2 FQGNSA. The V end lost 1 base, the J end lost 3 bases, and 7 bases lay between the germline ends. The CDR3 extends over 13 amino acids. CDR3 coding DNA: TGTGCCAGCAGCTTAGGACAGCGCTACGAGCAGTACTTC. Translating it yields CASSLGQRYEQYF.

The chain employs TRBV3-1 (or the pseudogene TRBV3-2) and TRBJ1-4; D possibly corresponds to TRBD1 (6 bases). Trimming removed 3 bases at V and 0 bases at J, with 11 bases between. Looked up from germline, CDR1 is LGHDT and CDR2 is YNNKEL (reference sequence). The CDR3 has 16 amino acids. The CDR3 coding sequence is TGTGCCAGCAGCCACACAGGGTTGGCAACTAATGAAAAACTGTTTTTT. Translation gives CASSHTGLATNEKLFF.

The chain couples TRBV11-2 to TRBJ1-1, with D perhaps TRBD1 (6 bases). This CDR3 spans 15 amino acids. V lost 5 bases to trimming and J lost 2 bases, with 15 bases between them. Germline loops: CDR1 SGHAT, CDR2 FQNNGV. CDR3 in amino acids: CASSPRQVLNTEAFF. DNA for the CDR3: TGTGCCAGCAGCCCTAGACAGGTTCTTAACACTGAAGCTTTCTTT.

The chain uses TRBV5-1 and TRBJ2-7; TRBD1 aligns across 9 bases. The junction had 4 bases not matched to a gene; V was cut back by 1 base and J by 2 bases. There are 15 residues in the CDR3. The germline CDR1 and CDR2 sequences are SGHRS and YFSETQ. Written as DNA, the CDR3 is TGCGCCAGCAGCTTGAACAGGGGGCCGACCTACGAGCAGTACTTC. This gives the protein CASSLNRGPTYEQYF. Combining the CDR3 with reference TRBV5-1 and TRBJ2-7 gives the whole variable domain KAGVTQTPRYLIKTRGQQVTLSCSPISGHRSVSWYQQTPGQGLQFLFEYFSETQRNKGNFPGRFSGRQFSNSRSEMNVSTLELGDSALYLCASSLNRGPTYEQYFGPGTRLTVT.

The chain recombines TRBV29-1 with TRBJ1-1, with a possible D match to TRBD1 (6 bases). V shed 6 bases and J shed 1 base, with 12 bases lying between them. Germline CDR1 is SQVTM and CDR2 is ANQGSEA. The CDR3 extends over 13 amino acids. The CDR3 DNA follows: TGCAGCGTAGCAGACAGGAAGAACACTGAAGCTTTCTTT. This translates into CSVADRKNTEAFF.